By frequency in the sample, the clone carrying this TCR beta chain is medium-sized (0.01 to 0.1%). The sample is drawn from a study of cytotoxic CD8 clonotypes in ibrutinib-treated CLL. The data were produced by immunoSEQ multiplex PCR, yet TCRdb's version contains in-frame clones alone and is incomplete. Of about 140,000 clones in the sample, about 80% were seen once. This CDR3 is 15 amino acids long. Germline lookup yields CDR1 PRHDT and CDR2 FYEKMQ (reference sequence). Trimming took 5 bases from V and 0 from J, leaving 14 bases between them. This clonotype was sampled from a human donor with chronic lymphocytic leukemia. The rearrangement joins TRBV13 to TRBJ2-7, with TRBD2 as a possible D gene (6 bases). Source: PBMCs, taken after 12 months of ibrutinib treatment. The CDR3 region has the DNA TGTGCCAGCAGCCCTTTTGGGGGGAACTCCTACGAGCAGTACTTC. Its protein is CASSPFGGNSYEQYF.